These 26 T cell receptor beta chains were sequenced from one sample in a study of tumor-infiltrating lymphocytes in primary liver carcinoma. A primer matching the constant region was used to make TCR beta cDNA from approximately 500 ng of total RNA. ARM-PCR, slightly modified, supplied the TCR beta libraries through three nested multiplex PCR rounds. Investigators reported that the first two PCR rounds, at 10 cycles each, used TRBV1-TRBV30 forward primers with a C-beta reverse primer. TCRdb redid the calling of the multiplex PCR reads with MiXCR, one entry per CDR3 protein. The profile shows fewer than 400,000 distinct CDR3 sequences, about 60% of them singletons. The study extracted blood RNA from unsorted whole blood and also extracted germline DNA. The sample comprised peripheral blood. These receptors were obtained from a man between 40 and 49 years old with primary liver carcinoma and hepatitis B virus infection.

In regard to this clonotype: A read error is possible here, since a much larger clone lies one base away. The rearrangement links TRBV4-2 to TRBJ2-2; D assignment may be TRBD1 or TRBD2 (5 bases each). CDR1 is LGHNA, CDR2 YNFKEQ, per germline. The CDR3 has 15 residues. Trimming removed 1 base at V and 10 bases at J, with 16 bases between. CDR3 residues: CASSQVMQGPEELFF. In DNA form, the CDR3 reads TGTGCCAGCAGCCAAGTAATGCAGGGACCCGAGGAGCTGTTTTTT.

A note on this clonotype: A junction boundary mismatches the germline segment, possibly from a read error. The rearrangement uses TRBV5-5 and TRBJ2-7, with D tentatively TRBD2 (6 bases). From germline, CDR1 is SGHKS and CDR2 YYEKEE (reference sequence). This CDR3 has 13 amino acids. CDR3 bases: TGTGCCAGCACCCGGGGACTGCAATACGAGCAATACTTC. This gives the protein CASTRGLQYEQYF.

About this clonotype: With a much larger clone just one base away, this may be a read error. The genes are TRBV6-6 and TRBJ1-5; 8 nucleotides align to TRBD1. The CDR3 length is 15 residues. Losses at the gene ends were 0 bases for V and 5 bases for J; bases not matched to a gene: 3. Per germline, CDR1 MNHNY and CDR2 SVGAGI (reference sequence). The CDR3 spells CASSYSGQEDQPQHF. Written as DNA, the CDR3 is TGTGCCAGCAGTTACTCGGGACAGGAGGATCAGCCCCAGCATTTT.

As to this clonotype: This sequence may be a read error, since a much larger clone differs from it by one base. J is TRBJ2-7 and V is TRBV10-3; the D gene is possibly TRBD2 (7 bases). The germline V and J ends were trimmed by 6 bases and 2 bases, with 17 bases remaining between them. Germline CDR1 ENHRY, CDR2 SYGVKD. The CDR3 loop spans 15 amino acids. In DNA form, the CDR3 reads TGTGCCATCAGCCCCCGGGGGGCACACACCTACGAGCAGTACTTC. It translates to CAISPRGAHTYEQYF.

Notes on this clonotype: Just one base apart from a much larger clone, this may be a read error. CDR3 in DNA: TGTGCCAGCAAGGTACTAGCTGGGGAGACCCAGTACTTC. This sequence encodes CASKVLAGETQYF. V usage is TRBV6-1 and J usage is TRBJ2-5, with TRBD2 as a possible D gene (6 bases). Per the germline V gene, CDR1 is MNHNS and CDR2 is SASEGT. The CDR3 is made up of 13 amino acids. V was trimmed by 7 bases and J by 5 bases, leaving 14 bases between them.

Of note for this clonotype: A junction boundary mismatches the germline segment, possibly from a read error. The chain recombines TRBV4-2 with TRBJ2-1; no definite D call. The germline gives CDR1 LGHNA, CDR2 YNFKEQ. This CDR3 comprises 13 residues. CDR3 bases: TGTGTCAGCAGCCAAGATACAAACACTGAGCATTTCTTC. It translates to CVSSQDTNTEHFF.

This clonotype was picked up one time. The junction departs from germline at one end; a sequencing error may be responsible. The chain carries TRBV12-3 or TRBV12-4 and TRBJ2-7, with 7 bases identical to TRBD2. The CDR3 extends over 16 amino acids. In nucleotides, the CDR3 is TGTGTCAGCAGTCCTTACGGGAGGATTGGCGCCTACGAGCAGTACTTC. As protein: CVSSPYGRIGAYEQYF.

As regards this clonotype: No conserved phenylalanine or tryptophan is present at the end of the CDR3, so a read error is the likely explanation. This sequence joins TRBV29-1 and TRBJ2-3; no reliable D call. Looked up from germline, CDR1 is SQVTM and CDR2 is ANQGSEA. This CDR3 comprises 11 residues. The CDR3 DNA sequence: TGCAACGTTGCCGGGCCCGCAACACAGTATTAT. Translation: CNVAGPATQYY.

In the case of this clonotype: Likely a read error: the CDR3 ends without its conserved phenylalanine or tryptophan. This chain's CDR3 is CASSKGVLTGNSPLHL. The CDR3 bases are TGTGCCAGCTCTAAAGGCGTTCTTACAGGTAATTCACCGCTCCACCTT. The gene calls are TRBV12-3 or TRBV12-4 and TRBJ1-6, with D maybe TRBD1 (5 bases). This CDR3 is 16 amino acids long.

Note on this clonotype: A much larger clone differs from this one at a single base, so this may be a read error. V gene TRBV4-2 combines with J gene TRBJ2-7; TRBD2 aligns across 9 bases. In germline, CDR1 is LGHNA, CDR2 YNFKEQ. Trimming cost V 0 bases and J 3 bases; bases outside gene matches: 6. The CDR3 loop spans 16 amino acids. CDR3 in DNA: TGTGCCAGCAGCCAAGAAACGGCGGGAGGGTTCTACGAGCAGTACTTC. Its protein product is CASSQETAGGFYEQYF.

The table lists this clonotype with a few counts. With a much larger clone just one base away, this may be a read error. As the CDR3 is not closed by the conserved phenylalanine or tryptophan, this likely results from a read error. V and J are TRBV12-3 or TRBV12-4 and TRBJ2-1; D gene ambiguous. Trimming left V 2 bases short and J 9 bases short, with 14 bases between. This CDR3 comprises 14 residues. CDR3 bases: TGTGCCAGCAGTTTACTTCCGGGTAGGAGTGAGCAGTTCTCC. This encodes CASSLLPGRSEQFS.

This clonotype was seen just once. The junction departs from the called germline gene at one end, perhaps through a read error. CDR3 DNA: TGCAGCGTTGTGAGGCAATCGGAGGAGCACTACTTC. Translation gives CSVVRQSEEHYF. This sequence joins TRBV29-1 and TRBJ2-7, with D tentatively TRBD2 (5 bases). The CDR3 sequence is 12 residues long. Germline V gene data show CDR1 as SQVTM and CDR2 as ANQGSEA.

This clonotype was counted ten times or more. The chain joins TRBV5-6 to TRBJ2-1, with 10 bases identical to TRBD2. Germline-derived CDR1 and CDR2 are SGHDT and YYEEEE. J was trimmed by 6 bases and V by 5 bases; bases with no gene match: 14. The CDR3 has 17 residues. The CDR3 sequence is CASSSEEASGSINEQFF. The DNA for the CDR3 is TGTGCCAGCAGTTCCGAAGAGGCTAGCGGGAGTATCAATGAGCAGTTCTTC.

The chain uses TRBV5-4 and TRBJ2-3; D gene ambiguous. Germline CDR1 SGHNT, CDR2 YYREEE (reference sequence). Trimming cost V 3 bases and J 4 bases, with 12 bases left between them. The CDR3 is made up of 14 amino acids. CDR3 protein: CASSSPQTPDTQYF. Written as DNA, the CDR3 is TGTGCCAGCAGCTCGCCGCAGACGCCAGATACGCAGTATTTT.

About this clonotype: One junction end disagrees with the germline gene, perhaps due to a read error. The chain has TRBV6-2 or TRBV6-3 and TRBJ1-1; weak D call: TRBD1 (5 bases). The CDR3 is made up of 15 amino acids. The germline CDR1 and CDR2 sequences are MNHEY and SVGEGT. The CDR3 DNA follows: TGTGCCAGCCGAGGCGCGCGGACACTGGGAACTGGAGCTTTCTTT. It specifies CASRGARTLGTGAFF.

Ten or more counts support this clonotype. This chain links TRBV30 with TRBJ2-7; TRBD2 agrees at 8 bases. The CDR3 has 16 residues. Germline trimming cut 1 base from V and 3 bases from J; bases unmatched to any gene: 11. From germline, CDR1 is GTSNPN and CDR2 SVGIG (reference sequence). CDR3 nucleotides: TGTGCCTGGAGTGGGATGAGGACTAGCTTTGACTACGAGCAGTACTTC. Encoded protein: CAWSGMRTSFDYEQYF.

Ten or more counts support this clonotype. This chain joins TRBV29-1 and TRBJ2-1; no definite D call. The length of the CDR3 is 10 residues. The ends were cut back, 7 bases at V and 4 bases at J, with 5 bases in the middle. Germline-derived CDR1 and CDR2 are SQVTM and ANQGSEA. The CDR3, as DNA: TGCAGCGCAGGTTACAATGAGCAGTTCTTC. Translating gives CSAGYNEQFF.

Details on this clonotype: A clone one base away is much larger, so this may be a read error. The genes are TRBV6-6 and TRBJ2-1; the D gene is possibly TRBD1 (6 bases). The CDR3 loop spans 14 amino acids. From germline, CDR1 is MNHNY and CDR2 SVGAGI (reference sequence). CDR3 amino acids: CASSPRGLGNELFF. CDR3 sequence (DNA): TGTGCCAGCAGTCCCAGGGGTCTCGGCAATGAGCTGTTCTTC.

This clonotype was recorded at least ten times. J is TRBJ2-1 and V is TRBV6-2 or TRBV6-3; 11 nucleotides align to TRBD2. Germline-derived CDR1 and CDR2 are MNHEY and SVGEGT. The V segment lost 1 base and the J segment 5 bases; nucleotides outside the gene matches: 7. This CDR3 has 17 residues. CDR3 sequence (DNA): TGTGCCAGCAGTTACTTGAGCGGGACTAGCGGTGACAATGAGCAGTTCTTC. This sequence encodes CASSYLSGTSGDNEQFF.

A word on this clonotype: The junction shows a germline mismatch at one end, possibly a read error. The J gene is TRBJ2-5, the V gene TRBV11-1; 14 positions match TRBD2. The CDR3 spans 19 residues. CDR1 is SGHAT, CDR2 FQDESV, per germline (reference sequence). The CDR3 region has the DNA TGTGCCAGTAGCTTAAGGGGGACTAGCGGGAGAGTCGGACGAGAGACCCAGTACTTC. Encoded protein: CASSLRGTSGRVGRETQYF.

A remark on this clonotype: A much larger clone lies one base from this, so it may be a read error. The chain combines TRBV10-3 with TRBJ2-5; 7 bases align to TRBD1. The CDR3 extends over 13 amino acids. Germline V gene data show CDR1 as ENHRY and CDR2 as SYGVKD. CDR3 nucleotide sequence: TGTGCCGTCAGTGGGGGACAGACGGAGACCCAGTACTTC. Encoded protein: CAVSGGQTETQYF.

This clonotype was seen repeatedly, ten times or more. A read error may produce the germline difference seen at one junction end. DNA for the CDR3: TGTGCCAGCAGCTTAGGAGGGACAGGGCAAGAGTCCCAGTACTTC. This encodes CASSLGGTGQESQYF. The chain has TRBV11-2 and TRBJ2-5; the match to TRBD1 covers 9 bases. The CDR3 consists of 15 residues. Per germline, CDR1 SGHAT and CDR2 FQNNGV.

A remark on this clonotype: This may come from a read error, since a much larger clone is one base off. This chain connects TRBV6-5 to TRBJ2-7; D is tentatively TRBD1 or TRBD2 (5 bases each). Looked up from germline, CDR1 is MNHEY and CDR2 is SVGAGI. This CDR3 has 15 residues. CDR3 residues: CASSLTGEGRYDQYF. CDR3 coding DNA: TGTGCCAGCAGTTTAACAGGCGAGGGCCGGTACGACCAGTACTTC.

Concerning this clonotype itself: This is likely a read error, given that the CDR3 carries no conserved phenylalanine or tryptophan at its end. The rearrangement links TRBV2 to TRBJ2-5, with 9 bases lining up with TRBD2. V was clipped by 6 bases and J by 5 bases; unmatched bases: 4. Germline loops: CDR1 SNHLY, CDR2 FYNNEI. This CDR3 spans 13 amino acids. The CDR3 coding sequence is TGTGCCAGCAGCGGGACTAGCATGGAGACCCAGTACTCC. As protein: CASSGTSMETQYS.

Here the CDR3 DNA reads TGTGCCAGCAGCCGGAACACGGACGACTATGGCTACACCTTC. The encoded protein is CASSRNTDDYGYTF. The rearrangement links TRBV14 to TRBJ1-2; D remains unclear. CDR1 and CDR2 (germline): SGHDN, FVKESK. V dropped 4 bases and J dropped 3 bases, with 12 bases sitting between them. The CDR3 is 14 amino acids.

This clonotype turned up a few times. The genes are TRBV5-4 and TRBJ2-7, with 9 positions matching TRBD2. This CDR3 has 16 amino acids. The V gene's germline CDR1 is SGHNT and CDR2 YYREEE (reference sequence). V was pared by 4 bases and J by 0 bases, with 8 bases of the junction left unmatched. CDR3 in DNA: TGTGCCAGCAGCGCCCCGACTAGCGGATACTCCTACGAGCAGTACTTC. This codes for CASSAPTSGYSYEQYF.